These 29 T cell receptor beta chains came from one sample sequenced in a study of shared clonotypes between healthy human individuals. Measured with immunoSEQ multiplex PCR; TCRdb has only the in-frame clones, and not every one. The repertoire includes around 1,100,000 clones, roughly 80% of them detected once, and 0.85% to 1% sits in the top ten. The sample comprised memory CD4+ T cells from PBMCs. Described subset: CD45RA-negative fraction. All receptors come from a man aged 18 to 29 in good health. Some clones in this sample may be carry-over from other donors' samples.

In regard to this clone: The same CDR3 is also encoded by other DNA sequences in this sample. The genes are TRBV28 and TRBJ2-7, with D possibly TRBD2 on 5 matching bases. From germline, CDR1 is MDHEN and CDR2 SYDVKM. The V and J ends lost 5 bases and 7 bases respectively, with 9 bases between them. The CDR3 is 11 residues long. The CDR3 reads CASSLSGEQYF. The CDR3 DNA sequence: TGTGCCAGCAGTCTCTCGGGAGAGCAGTACTTC.

This rearrangement joins TRBV5-4 to TRBJ2-7; possibly TRBD1 for D (5 bases). Germline CDR1 reads SGHNT; CDR2 reads YYREEE (reference sequence). The CDR3 spans 12 residues. Trimming shortened V by 3 bases and J by 2 bases, and 6 bases separated the two germline ends. The CDR3: CASSSRAYEQYF. CDR3 nucleotides: TGTGCCAGCAGCTCCAGGGCCTACGAGCAGTACTTC.

J is TRBJ2-7 and V is TRBV7-2, with a possible D match to TRBD2 (6 bases). From germline, CDR1 is SGHTA and CDR2 FQGNSA. V was trimmed by 3 bases and J by 1 base, leaving 10 bases between them. The CDR3 contains 14 residues. CDR3 loop: CASSFTSISYEQYF. The DNA for the CDR3 is TGTGCCAGCAGCTTTACTAGCATTTCCTACGAGCAGTACTTC.

The chain links TRBV28 to TRBJ2-2; D perhaps matches TRBD1 (5 bases). CDR3 length: 15 amino acids. CDR1 is MDHEN, CDR2 SYDVKM, per germline. V gave up 7 bases and J gave up 4 bases, with 16 bases separating them. The CDR3 DNA reads TGTGCCAGCAAAGGGGAAGGCCGCCGCACCGGGGAGCTGTTTTTT. It specifies CASKGEGRRTGELFF.

This clone appeared a single time. Other DNA sequences in the sample encode the same CDR3. The chain's CDR3 is CASSPGTGRNTEAFF. The CDR3 DNA reads as TGTGCCAGCTCACCAGGGACAGGCCGGAACACTGAAGCTTTCTTT. This chain connects TRBV18 to TRBJ1-1; 8 bases align to TRBD1. This CDR3 region has 15 residues. The germline CDR1 and CDR2 sequences are KGHSH and LQKENI. V lost 2 bases and J lost 1; bases outside the gene matches: 3.

CDR3 in amino acids: CASRTRSAQETQYF. The CDR3 bases are TGTGCCAGCAGAACCCGCTCGGCCCAAGAGACCCAGTACTTC. V usage is TRBV6-5 and J usage is TRBJ2-5; no firm D call. The CDR3 extends over 14 amino acids. Per the germline V gene, CDR1 is MNHEY and CDR2 is SVGAGI. V lost 6 bases and J 1 base, leaving 12 bases between the germline ends.

This clone was observed at least ten times. The chain has TRBV4-1 and TRBJ1-4; D call uncertain. The CDR3 loop spans 15 amino acids. The V gene lost 3 bases and the J gene lost 5 bases, with 13 bases spanning the gap. Germline loops: CDR1 MGHRA, CDR2 YSYEKL. In DNA, the CDR3 is TGCGCCAGCAGCCACCAACACTTCTCCAATGAAAAACTGTTTTTT. Translating it yields CASSHQHFSNEKLFF.

The chain recombines TRBV28 with TRBJ1-5; D is unclear. Germline V lookup: CDR1 MDHEN, CDR2 SYDVKM. Trimming removed 3 bases at V and 4 bases at J, with 19 bases between. This CDR3 has 17 residues. CDR3 sequence: CASSFLGRESRNQPQHF. The CDR3 DNA reads TGTGCCAGCAGTTTTTTGGGCAGAGAGTCGCGGAATCAGCCCCAGCATTTT.

In this sample, this clone turned up a few times. The same CDR3 also results from other DNA sequences found in this sample. This chain uses TRBV5-1 with TRBJ2-2; either TRBD1 or TRBD2 may supply D (5 bases each). CDR1 is SGHRS and CDR2 is YFSETQ in the germline V gene. V lost 2 bases and J 1 base, leaving 12 bases between the germline ends. The CDR3 spans 16 residues. CDR3 DNA sequence: TGCGCCAGCAGCTTTTTTCCGGGGCGGAACACCGGGGAGCTGTTTTTT. Translation: CASSFFPGRNTGELFF.

The chain links TRBV4-2 to TRBJ1-5, with a weak D call TRBD1 (5 bases). Trimming stripped 0 bases from V and 2 bases from J, with 5 bases between. The CDR3 has 14 amino acids. The germline gives CDR1 LGHNA, CDR2 YNFKEQ. This CDR3 reads CASSQEGGNQPQHF. As DNA, the CDR3 is TGTGCCAGCAGCCAAGAGGGGGGCAATCAGCCCCAGCATTTT.

The CDR3 region is CAWITGANYGYTF. DNA for the CDR3: TGTGCCTGGATTACAGGAGCTAACTATGGCTACACCTTC. The V call is TRBV30, the J call TRBJ1-2; TRBD1 might be the D (5 bases). The CDR3 length is 13 residues. Germline CDR1 and CDR2: GTSNPN and SVGIG (reference sequence). V dropped 4 bases and J dropped 0 bases, with 9 bases sitting between them.

The CDR3 protein is CASREGGTKNEQFF. CDR3 nucleotides: TGTGCCAGTCGCGAGGGGGGGACTAAGAATGAGCAGTTCTTC. The rearrangement joins TRBV28 to TRBJ2-1, with D possibly being TRBD2 (7 bases). The CDR3 has 14 residues. Germline-derived CDR1 and CDR2 are MDHEN and SYDVKM. V was pared by 9 bases and J by 7 bases, with 19 bases between. Full variable domain (rest looked up from reference TRBV28 and TRBJ2-1): DVKVTQSSRYLVKRTGEKVFLECVQDMDHENMFWYRQDPGLGLRLIYFSYDVKMKEKGDIPEGYSVSREKKERFSLILESASTNQTSMYLCASREGGTKNEQFFGPGTRLTVL.

J is TRBJ2-5 and V is TRBV7-2, with D hard to call. The CDR3 runs to 14 residues. Trimming removed 0 bases from V and 4 bases from J, with 9 bases in between. Looked up from germline, CDR1 is SGHTA and CDR2 is FQGNSA. This CDR3 reads CASSLALVGETQYF. CDR3 nucleotides: TGTGCCAGCAGCTTAGCCCTAGTAGGAGAGACCCAGTACTTC.

The genes are TRBV27 and TRBJ2-3, with 8 bases aligning to TRBD2. With 6 bases clipped from V and 9 bases from J, the junction kept 8 bases outside the gene matches. CDR1 and CDR2 (germline): MNHEY, SMNVEV (reference sequence). The CDR3 has 13 residues. CDR3 residues: CASRPTAGGTQYF. The CDR3 coding sequence is TGTGCCAGCAGACCCACTGCGGGAGGCACGCAGTATTTT.

The chain links TRBV29-1 to TRBJ1-2; D gene ambiguous. The CDR3 is 12 amino acids. CDR1 is SQVTM and CDR2 is ANQGSEA in the germline V gene. The V end was cut by 4 bases, the J end by 0 bases, with 6 bases between. The CDR3 sequence is CSVASANYGYTF. CDR3 coding DNA: TGCAGCGTTGCCAGTGCTAACTATGGCTACACCTTC.

In DNA form, the CDR3 reads TGTGCCAGCAGTCCAAGACCAAGAAGGGCAGGGTTGGACAATGAGCAGTTCTTC. Translating gives CASSPRPRRAGLDNEQFF. The rearrangement joins TRBV14 to TRBJ2-1; possibly TRBD1 for D (5 bases). Trimming removed 6 bases at V and 5 bases at J, with 26 bases between. From germline, CDR1 is SGHDN and CDR2 FVKESK. The CDR3 covers 18 residues.

The rearrangement joins TRBV5-6 to TRBJ1-1; 10 bases are a match to TRBD1. Germline V gene data show CDR1 as SGHDT and CDR2 as YYEEEE. CDR3 length equals 17 residues. The trim removed 2 bases at V and 3 bases at J, leaving 10 bases unmatched. The CDR3 DNA is TGTGCCAGCAGCTTTCGACAGGGGGCACTTTGGGACACTGAAGCTTTCTTT. Its protein product is CASSFRQGALWDTEAFF.

This clone was detected only a few times. V usage is TRBV7-2 and J usage is TRBJ2-7; tentative D call: TRBD2 (5 bases). Germline V gives CDR1 SGHTA, CDR2 FQGNSA. V lost 8 bases and J 7 bases, leaving 15 bases between the germline ends. The CDR3 is 12 residues long. In DNA form, the CDR3 reads TGTGCCAGCGGGCCGGGGTACGGGGAGCAGTACTTC. The encoded protein is CASGPGYGEQYF.

Only one count was recorded for this clone. The CDR3 protein is CAWSVWGSPLHF. DNA of the CDR3: TGTGCCTGGAGTGTTTGGGGGTCACCCCTCCACTTT. J is TRBJ1-6 and V is TRBV30; tentatively, D is TRBD1 (5 bases). Per the germline V gene, CDR1 is GTSNPN and CDR2 is SVGIG (reference sequence). Trimming pared 0 bases from V and 10 bases from J, leaving 7 bases between. The CDR3 sequence is 12 residues long.

The chain uses TRBV5-4 and TRBJ1-4; D might be TRBD1 (5 bases). V lost 3 bases and J 5 bases, leaving 14 bases between the germline ends. The CDR3 totals 15 residues. Per the germline V gene, CDR1 is SGHNT and CDR2 is YYREEE (reference sequence). The CDR3 region is CASSSDSFPNEKLFF. CDR3 DNA: TGTGCCAGCAGCTCCGACAGCTTCCCAAATGAAAAACTGTTTTTT.

This clone was seen a single time. For the CDR3, the DNA is TGCGCCAGCAGCACGACCGGGACCGTTTGGGAGCAGTACTTC. Its protein is CASSTTGTVWEQYF. The chain uses TRBV4-1 and TRBJ2-7; tentatively, D is TRBD1 or TRBD2 (5 bases each). V lost 5 bases and J 7 bases, leaving 18 bases between the germline ends. The CDR3 runs 14 residues. Germline loops: CDR1 MGHRA, CDR2 YSYEKL.

This clone was picked up a small number of times. This rearrangement joins TRBV2 to TRBJ2-2; no definite D call. CDR1 and CDR2 (germline): SNHLY, FYNNEI. Trimming shortened V by 1 base and J by 6 bases, and 6 bases separated the two germline ends. The CDR3 consists of 13 residues. Here the CDR3 reads CASSEVPAGELFF. CDR3 DNA: TGTGCCAGCAGTGAAGTCCCGGCCGGGGAGCTGTTTTTT.

As to this clone: The sample has other DNA sequences that encode this CDR3 too. The chain couples TRBV7-2 to TRBJ1-2; D perhaps matches TRBD1 (6 bases). V was clipped by 4 bases and J by 4 bases, with 13 bases between them. Germline V gives CDR1 SGHTA, CDR2 FQGNSA. This CDR3 contains 14 residues. This CDR3 reads CASSYRDIGYGYTF. CDR3 DNA: TGTGCCAGCAGCTATCGGGACATCGGCTATGGCTACACCTTC.

This rearrangement joins TRBV7-8 to TRBJ1-2, with TRBD1 as a possible D gene (6 bases). This CDR3 region has 13 residues. From germline, CDR1 is SGHVS and CDR2 FQNEAQ. V shed 5 bases and J shed 5 bases, with 12 bases lying between them. CDR3 sequence: CASSRDTGYGYTF. CDR3 nucleotide sequence: TGTGCCAGCAGCCGGGACACCGGATATGGCTACACCTTC. The full variable domain, its missing parts supplied by reference TRBV7-8 and TRBJ1-2, is GAGVSQSPRYKVAKRGQDVALRCDPISGHVSLFWYQQALGQGPEFLTYFQNEAQLDKSGLPSDRFFAERPEGSVSTLKIQRTQQEDSAVYLCASSRDTGYGYTFGSGTRLTVV.

This chain connects TRBV4-1 to TRBJ2-7; TRBD2 is a possible D gene (6 bases). Germline CDR1 MGHRA, CDR2 YSYEKL. The CDR3 sequence is 13 residues long. The ends were cut back, 4 bases at V and 4 bases at J, with 11 bases in the middle. The CDR3 sequence is CASSRGGLYEQYF. DNA for the CDR3: TGCGCCAGCAGCCGGGGAGGCCTGTACGAGCAGTACTTC.

The chain uses TRBV29-1 and TRBJ2-7, with D perhaps TRBD1 or TRBD2 (6 bases each). Germline V CDR1 and CDR2: SQVTM, ANQGSEA. V dropped 1 base and J dropped 5 bases, with 15 bases sitting between them. The CDR3 consists of 14 residues. CDR3 residues: CSVEGGGTSNEQYF. Here the CDR3 DNA reads TGCAGCGTTGAAGGAGGGGGGACATCGAACGAGCAGTACTTC.

The chain is built from TRBV5-5 and TRBJ2-1; maybe TRBD2 (6 bases). V was shortened by 4 bases and J by 10 bases, with 15 bases between the two germline ends. There are 13 residues in the CDR3. Germline CDR1 reads SGHKS; CDR2 reads YYEKEE (reference sequence). The CDR3 nucleotides read TGTGCCAGCAGCCTAAGGGACTTAGCCGAGCAGTTCTTC. Translation: CASSLRDLAEQFF.

This chain links TRBV6-6 with TRBJ1-1; 11 bases are shared with TRBD1. Trimming at V came to 6 bases and at J to 4 bases, leaving 7 bases not matched to a gene. The CDR3 runs to 15 residues. Germline V gene data show CDR1 as MNHNY and CDR2 as SVGAGI (reference sequence). The CDR3 spells CASSPWTGGRTEAFF. The CDR3 nucleotides are TGTGCCAGCAGCCCCTGGACAGGGGGCCGCACTGAAGCTTTCTTT.

V usage is TRBV20-1 and J usage is TRBJ2-7; no definite D call. Looked up from germline, CDR1 is DFQATT and CDR2 is SNEGSKA (reference sequence). Trimming shortened V by 2 bases and J by 2 bases, and 4 bases separated the two germline ends. This CDR3 has 11 residues. CDR3 bases: TGCAGTGCTAGACCCGCCTACGAGCAGTACTTC. It specifies CSARPAYEQYF.